This TCR beta chain emerged from a study of cytomegalovirus exposure and HLA in healthy donors. Whole-study results and caveats: The likely explanation for a cluster of highly shared sequence variants was sequencing artifact. In vitro assays verified that three CMV-associated chains recognized CMV antigens specifically.

This clone was seen more than once but under ten times. Its antigen remains unknown. V shed 3 bases and J 3 bases; nucleotides not matched to a gene: 7. The CDR3 contains 15 residues. Germline-derived CDR1 and CDR2 are WSHSY and SAAADI. Use of 60 Vbeta and 13 Jbeta primers characterized the PCR. Sequencing was performed with immunoSEQ multiplex PCR; in TCRdb, only in-frame clones are kept and a portion is missing. The repertoire includes roughly 160,000 clones, about 76% of them detected once, and about 5% sits in the top ten. This sequence was found in a woman aged 18-30 years in good health and CMV-seropositive. The chain is built from TRBV10-2 and TRBJ2-5; 7 bases align to TRBD1. Sequences were obtained from PBMCs. The CDR3 DNA is TGCGCCAGCAGTGATCCCAGACAGGGTGAAGAGACCCAGTACTTC. This sequence encodes CASSDPRQGEETQYF.